The 7 T cell receptor beta chains in this list originate from one sample, sequenced in a study of shared clonotypes between healthy human individuals. Generated by immunoSEQ multiplex PCR, the TCRdb table keeps only in-frame clones and is missing some. The sample contains about 1 million clones, about 75% of which appear only once. The specimen was memory CD4+ T cells sorted from blood. Subset denoted: CD45RA-negative fraction. These TCRs come from a man younger than 35 in good health.

The V gene is TRBV10-3, the J gene TRBJ2-2; unclear D gene. This CDR3 is built from 13 residues. CDR1 ENHRY and CDR2 SYGVKD come from the germline V gene. The ends were cut back, 3 bases at V and 3 bases at J, with 5 bases in the middle. CDR3 sequence: CAISEGYTGELFF. In DNA form, the CDR3 reads TGTGCCATCAGTGAAGGGTACACCGGGGAGCTGTTTTTT.

The chain carries TRBV6-5 and TRBJ1-5; D possibly corresponds to TRBD1 (5 bases). Trimming cost V 6 bases and J 0 bases, with 12 bases left between them. Germline values: CDR1 MNHEY, CDR2 SVGAGI. The length of the CDR3 is 15 residues. As DNA, the CDR3 is TGTGCCAGCAGATCGGACATTTATAGCAATCAGCCCCAGCATTTT. Amino acid sequence: CASRSDIYSNQPQHF.

The rearrangement joins TRBV28 to TRBJ1-5, with 7 bases aligning to TRBD1. The CDR3 runs to 16 residues. Germline V CDR1 and CDR2: MDHEN, SYDVKM. V lost 5 bases, J lost 10 bases, and 17 bases stayed unmatched. The CDR3 nucleotides are TGTGCCAGCAGTAAGTTAGACAGGGCGCTTAGCATTCCCCAGCATTTT. It specifies CASSKLDRALSIPQHF.

The chain joins TRBV7-9 to TRBJ1-1, with 7 bases lining up with TRBD1. V gave up 4 bases and J gave up 6 bases; unmatched junction bases: 5. CDR1 and CDR2 (germline): SEHNR, FQNEAQ (reference sequence). This CDR3 comprises 13 residues. CDR3 residues: CASSYRQGAEAFF. The CDR3 region has the DNA TGTGCCAGCAGCTACCGACAGGGCGCTGAAGCTTTCTTT.

This clone was seen many times. The chain joins TRBV6-6 to TRBJ1-2; D remains ambiguous. This CDR3 has 11 amino acids. Germline CDR1 is MNHNY and CDR2 is SVGAGI (reference sequence). V shed 7 bases and J shed 4 bases, with 7 bases lying between them. CDR3 nucleotides: TGTGCCAGCACGAGAGGCTATGGCTACACCTTC. Translation: CASTRGYGYTF.

The V gene is TRBV1, the J gene TRBJ2-6; TRBD2, the table's D call, lacks a check against the DNA. TRBV1 is a pseudogene. The CDR3 sequence is 21 residues long. The DNA for the CDR3 is TGCACCAGCAGCCAAGAAGAGGGACTAGCGGGGGGGCTGTCTGGGGCCAACGTCCTGACTTTC. It yields the protein CTSSQEEGLAGGLSGANVLTF.

V is TRBV9 and J is TRBJ2-5; 13 bases are a match to TRBD2. The V segment lost 4 bases and the J segment 4 bases; nucleotides outside the gene matches: 4. Germline CDR1 SGDLS, CDR2 YYNGEE. CDR3 length equals 15 residues. The CDR3 DNA reads as TGTGCCAGCAGCCCCGGGACTAGCGGGGTAGAGACCCAGTACTTC. Its protein is CASSPGTSGVETQYF.